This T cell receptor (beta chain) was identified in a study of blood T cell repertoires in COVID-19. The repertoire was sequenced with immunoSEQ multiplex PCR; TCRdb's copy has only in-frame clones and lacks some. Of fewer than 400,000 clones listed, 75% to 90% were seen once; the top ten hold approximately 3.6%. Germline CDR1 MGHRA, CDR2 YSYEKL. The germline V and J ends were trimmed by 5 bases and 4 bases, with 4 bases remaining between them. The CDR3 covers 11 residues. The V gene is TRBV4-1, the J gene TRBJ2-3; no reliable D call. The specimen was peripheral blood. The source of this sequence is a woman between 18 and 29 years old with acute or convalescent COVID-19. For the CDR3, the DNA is TGCGCCAGCAGCGGCTCAGATACGCAGTATTTT. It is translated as CASSGSDTQYF.